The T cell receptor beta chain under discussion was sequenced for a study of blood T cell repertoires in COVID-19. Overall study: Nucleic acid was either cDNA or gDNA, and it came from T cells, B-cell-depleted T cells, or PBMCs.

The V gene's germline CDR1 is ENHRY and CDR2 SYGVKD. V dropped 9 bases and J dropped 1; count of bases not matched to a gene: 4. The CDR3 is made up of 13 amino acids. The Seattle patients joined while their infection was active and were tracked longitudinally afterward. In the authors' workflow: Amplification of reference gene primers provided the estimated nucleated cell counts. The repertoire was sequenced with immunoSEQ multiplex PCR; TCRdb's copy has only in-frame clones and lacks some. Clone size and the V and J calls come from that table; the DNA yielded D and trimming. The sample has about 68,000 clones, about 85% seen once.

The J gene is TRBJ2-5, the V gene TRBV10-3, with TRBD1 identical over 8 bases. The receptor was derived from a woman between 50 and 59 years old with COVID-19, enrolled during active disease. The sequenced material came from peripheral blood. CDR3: CAIRQGPQETQYF. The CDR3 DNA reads TGTGCCATTAGACAGGGGCCCCAAGAGACCCAGTACTTC.